This T cell receptor beta chain came from a study of blood T cells in healthy people across ages. The wider study: About one barcoded beta molecule was captured per two T cells (by template switching). Study-wide findings and caveats: Strong correlation linked observed beta diversity and percent naive T cells.

In regard to this clonotype: Its specificity is unknown.

Losses at the gene ends were 2 bases for V and 3 bases for J; bases not matched to a gene: 7. The CDR3 runs 15 residues. Germline V gene data show CDR1 as MNHEY and CDR2 as SVGAGI. Next came a second PCR, run for about 6 to 12 cycles, which used a sample-barcoded 5' primer along with a J-beta primer mix. MiXCR was run by TCRdb on the 5' RACE reads, yielding one entry per CDR3 protein. Seen here are about 730,000 distinct CDR3 sequences, roughly 41% observed once, and the top ten hold approximately 22%. The chain recombines TRBV6-5 with TRBJ2-7; 7 bases map to TRBD1. This receptor was obtained from a woman aged 55-75 years in good health. Sequenced input: blood. The CDR3 DNA reads TGTGCCAGCAGTTACAAAGGGGGCGCAGGCTACGAGCAGTACTTC. It yields the protein CASSYKGGAGYEQYF.